The entry below gives a single TCR beta chain sequence along with its context. The CDR3 is 14 amino acids. Trimming removed 5 bases from V and 3 bases from J; junction bases left unmatched: 4. The V gene's germline CDR1 is SEHNR and CDR2 FQNEAQ (reference sequence). Of the isolated RNA, all was reverse transcribed, and so the sequenced material was expressed TCRB transcripts. Regulatory, naive and central memory T cell samples averaged roughly 3.8 million reads. Assay: immunoSEQ multiplex PCR; the TCRdb copy retains only in-frame clones and omits some. The sample yields around 330,000 clones, about 10% seen once. Sort purity for all populations was recorded as exceeding 98%. The sample comes from a study of beta chain features in type 1 diabetes. Study-wide background: Patients looked much like healthy donors when it came to age, gender and cell yields.

V usage is TRBV7-9 and J usage is TRBJ2-3; 8 bases are shared with TRBD1. The sample consisted of naive CD4+ T cells from blood. The sequence derives from a woman aged 25 to 39 in good health. The CDR3 region is CASSQGQETDTQYF. For the CDR3, the DNA is TGTGCCAGCAGCCAGGGACAGGAAACAGATACGCAGTATTTT.